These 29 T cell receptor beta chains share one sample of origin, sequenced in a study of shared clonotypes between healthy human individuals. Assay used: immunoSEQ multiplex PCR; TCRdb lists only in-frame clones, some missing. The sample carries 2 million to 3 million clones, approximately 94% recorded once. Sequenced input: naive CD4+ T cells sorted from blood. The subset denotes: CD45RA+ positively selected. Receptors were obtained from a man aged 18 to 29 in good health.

The CDR3 bases are TGTGCCAGCAGCTTAAACAGGGCTAGTAACACTGAAGCTTTCTTT. It codes for CASSLNRASNTEAFF. The chain combines TRBV7-3 with TRBJ1-1, with a possible D match to TRBD1 (6 bases). Looked up from germline, CDR1 is SGHTA and CDR2 is FQGTGA. This CDR3 has 15 residues. V lost 1 base and J lost 2, with 11 bases in between.

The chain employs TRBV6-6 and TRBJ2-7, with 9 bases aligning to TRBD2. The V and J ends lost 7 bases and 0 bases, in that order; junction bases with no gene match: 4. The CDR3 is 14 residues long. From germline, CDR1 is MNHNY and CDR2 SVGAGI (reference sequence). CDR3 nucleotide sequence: TGTGCCAGCACCTCAGCGGGAGGCTCCTACGAGCAGTACTTC. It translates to CASTSAGGSYEQYF.

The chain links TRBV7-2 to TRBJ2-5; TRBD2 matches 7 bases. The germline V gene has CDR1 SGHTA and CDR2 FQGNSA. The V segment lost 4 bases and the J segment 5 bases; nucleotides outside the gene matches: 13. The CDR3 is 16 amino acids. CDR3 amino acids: CASSSGLGSIRETQYF. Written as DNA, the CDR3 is TGTGCCAGCAGCTCTGGACTAGGGTCTATCCGGGAGACCCAGTACTTC.

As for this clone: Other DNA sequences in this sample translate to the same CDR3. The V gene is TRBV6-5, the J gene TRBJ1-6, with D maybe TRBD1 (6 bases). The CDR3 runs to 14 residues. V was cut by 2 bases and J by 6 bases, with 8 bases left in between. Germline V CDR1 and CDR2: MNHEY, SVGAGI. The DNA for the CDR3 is TGTGCCAGCAGTTACGGGGGGCTTAATTCACCCCTCCACTTT. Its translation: CASSYGGLNSPLHF.

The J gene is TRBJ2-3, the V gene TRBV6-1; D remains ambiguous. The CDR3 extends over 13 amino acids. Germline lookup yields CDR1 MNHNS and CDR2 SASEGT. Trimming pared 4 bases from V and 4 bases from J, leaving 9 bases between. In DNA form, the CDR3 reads TGTGCCAGCAGTGGTAGCCTGCCAGATACGCAGTATTTT. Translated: CASSGSLPDTQYF.

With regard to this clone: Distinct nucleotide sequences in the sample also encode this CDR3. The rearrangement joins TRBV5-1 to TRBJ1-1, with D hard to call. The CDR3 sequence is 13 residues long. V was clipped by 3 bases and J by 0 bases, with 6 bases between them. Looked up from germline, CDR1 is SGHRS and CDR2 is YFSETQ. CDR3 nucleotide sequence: TGCGCCAGCAGCTCCGGGTTGAACACTGAAGCTTTCTTT. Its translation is CASSSGLNTEAFF.

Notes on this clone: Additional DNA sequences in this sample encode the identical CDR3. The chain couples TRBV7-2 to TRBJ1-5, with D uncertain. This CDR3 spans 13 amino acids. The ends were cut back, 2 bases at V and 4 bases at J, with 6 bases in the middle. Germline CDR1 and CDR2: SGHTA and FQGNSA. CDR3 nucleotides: TGTGCCAGCAGCTTAACGGGGAATCAGCCCCAGCATTTT. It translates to CASSLTGNQPQHF.

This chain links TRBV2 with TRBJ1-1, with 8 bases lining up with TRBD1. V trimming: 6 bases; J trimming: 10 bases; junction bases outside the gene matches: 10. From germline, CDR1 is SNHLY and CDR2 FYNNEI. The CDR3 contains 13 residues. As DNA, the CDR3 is TGTGCCAGCAGCTCAGGGGGCGCGGTGACAGCTTTCTTT. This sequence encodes CASSSGGAVTAFF.

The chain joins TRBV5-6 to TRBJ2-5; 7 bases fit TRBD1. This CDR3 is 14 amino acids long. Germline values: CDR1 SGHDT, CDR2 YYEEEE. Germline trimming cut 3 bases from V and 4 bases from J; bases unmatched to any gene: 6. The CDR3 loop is CASSSGPGGETQYF. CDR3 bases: TGTGCCAGCAGCTCGGGCCCAGGGGGAGAGACCCAGTACTTC.

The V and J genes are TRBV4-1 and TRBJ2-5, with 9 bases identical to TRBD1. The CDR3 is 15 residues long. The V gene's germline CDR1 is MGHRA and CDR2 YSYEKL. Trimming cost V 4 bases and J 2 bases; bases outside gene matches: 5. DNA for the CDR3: TGCGCCAGCAGCCTCTTGGACAGGGGTCAAGAGACCCAGTACTTC. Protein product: CASSLLDRGQETQYF.

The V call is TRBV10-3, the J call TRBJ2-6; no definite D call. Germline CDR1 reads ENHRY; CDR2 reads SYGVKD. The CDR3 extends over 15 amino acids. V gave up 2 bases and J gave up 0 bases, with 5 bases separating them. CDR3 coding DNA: TGTGCCATCAGTGAGGGGATCTCTGGGGCCAACGTCCTGACTTTC. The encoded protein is CAISEGISGANVLTF.

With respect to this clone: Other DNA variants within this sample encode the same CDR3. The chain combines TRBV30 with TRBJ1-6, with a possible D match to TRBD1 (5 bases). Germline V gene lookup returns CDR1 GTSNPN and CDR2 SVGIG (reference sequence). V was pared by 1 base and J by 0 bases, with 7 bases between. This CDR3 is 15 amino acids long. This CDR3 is CAWSDGGSYNSPLHF. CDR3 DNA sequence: TGTGCCTGGAGTGATGGGGGCTCCTATAATTCACCCCTCCACTTT.

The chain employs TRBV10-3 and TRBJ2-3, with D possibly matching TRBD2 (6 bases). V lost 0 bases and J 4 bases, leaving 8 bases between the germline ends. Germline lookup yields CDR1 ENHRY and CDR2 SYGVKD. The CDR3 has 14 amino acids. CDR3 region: CAISESAGPDTQYF. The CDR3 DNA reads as TGTGCCATCAGTGAGTCGGCGGGGCCAGATACGCAGTATTTT.

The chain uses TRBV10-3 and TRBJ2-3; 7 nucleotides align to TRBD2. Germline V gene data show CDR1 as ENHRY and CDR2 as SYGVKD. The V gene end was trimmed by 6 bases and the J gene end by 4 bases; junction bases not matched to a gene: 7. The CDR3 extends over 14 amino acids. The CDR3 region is CAISPGLGSDTQYF. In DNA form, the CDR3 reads TGTGCCATCAGCCCCGGACTAGGTTCAGATACGCAGTATTTT.

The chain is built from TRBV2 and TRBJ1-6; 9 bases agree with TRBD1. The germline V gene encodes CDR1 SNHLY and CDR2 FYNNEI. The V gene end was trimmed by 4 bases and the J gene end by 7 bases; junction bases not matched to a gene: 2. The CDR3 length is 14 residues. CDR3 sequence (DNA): TGTGCCAGCAGTGCCACAGGGGGCAATTCACCCCTCCACTTT. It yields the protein CASSATGGNSPLHF.

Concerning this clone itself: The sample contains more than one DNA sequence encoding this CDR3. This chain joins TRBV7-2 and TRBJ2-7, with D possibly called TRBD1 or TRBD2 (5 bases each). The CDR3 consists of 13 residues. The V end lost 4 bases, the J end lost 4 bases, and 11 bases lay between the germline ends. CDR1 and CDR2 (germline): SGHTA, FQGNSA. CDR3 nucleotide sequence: TGTGCCAGCAGCTCCCGGGGCCTTTACGAGCAGTACTTC. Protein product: CASSSRGLYEQYF. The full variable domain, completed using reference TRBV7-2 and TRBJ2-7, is GAGVSQSPSNKVTEKGKDVELRCDPISGHTALYWYRQSLGQGLEFLIYFQGNSAPDKSGLPSDRFSAERTGGSVSTLTIQRTQQEDSAVYLCASSSRGLYEQYFGPGTRLTVT.

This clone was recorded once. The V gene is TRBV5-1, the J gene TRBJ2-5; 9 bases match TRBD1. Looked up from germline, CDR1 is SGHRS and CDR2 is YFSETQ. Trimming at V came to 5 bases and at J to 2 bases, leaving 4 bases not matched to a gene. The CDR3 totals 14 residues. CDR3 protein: CASRGTGLQETQYF. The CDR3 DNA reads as TGCGCCAGCAGGGGGACAGGGTTGCAAGAGACCCAGTACTTC.

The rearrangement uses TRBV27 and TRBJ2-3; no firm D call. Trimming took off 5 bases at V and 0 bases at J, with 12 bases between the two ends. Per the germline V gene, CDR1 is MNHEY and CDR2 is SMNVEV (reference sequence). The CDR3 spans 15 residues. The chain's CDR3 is CASSRLAPSTDTQYF. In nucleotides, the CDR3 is TGTGCCAGCAGTCGACTGGCCCCTAGCACAGATACGCAGTATTTT.

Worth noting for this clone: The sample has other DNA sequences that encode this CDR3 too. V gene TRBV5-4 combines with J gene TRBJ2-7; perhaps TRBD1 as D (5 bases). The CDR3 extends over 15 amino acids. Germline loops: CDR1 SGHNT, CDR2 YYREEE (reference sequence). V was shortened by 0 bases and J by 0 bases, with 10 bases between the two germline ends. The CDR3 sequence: CASSLEGSGSYEQYF. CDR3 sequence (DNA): TGTGCCAGCAGCTTGGAGGGGTCGGGCTCCTACGAGCAGTACTTC.

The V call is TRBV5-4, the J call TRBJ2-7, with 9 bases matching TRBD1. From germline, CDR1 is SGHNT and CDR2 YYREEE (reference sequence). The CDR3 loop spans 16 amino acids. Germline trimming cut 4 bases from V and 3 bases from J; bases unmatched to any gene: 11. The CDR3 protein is CASSTARDRENYEQYF. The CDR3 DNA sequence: TGTGCCAGCAGCACCGCCCGGGACAGGGAAAACTACGAGCAGTACTTC. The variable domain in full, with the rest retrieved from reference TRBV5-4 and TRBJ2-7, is ETGVTQSPTHLIKTRGQQVTLRCSSQSGHNTVSWYQQALGQGPQFIFQYYREEENGRGNFPPRFSGLQFPNYSSELNVNALELDDSALYLCASSTARDRENYEQYFGPGTRLTVT.

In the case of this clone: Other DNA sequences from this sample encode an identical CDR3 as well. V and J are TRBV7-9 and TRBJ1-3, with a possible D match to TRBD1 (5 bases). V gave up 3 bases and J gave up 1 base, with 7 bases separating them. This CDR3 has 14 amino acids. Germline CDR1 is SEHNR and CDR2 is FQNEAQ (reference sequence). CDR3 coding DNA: TGTGCCAGCAGCTTGGCAGGGTCTGGAAACACCATATATTTT. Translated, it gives CASSLAGSGNTIYF.

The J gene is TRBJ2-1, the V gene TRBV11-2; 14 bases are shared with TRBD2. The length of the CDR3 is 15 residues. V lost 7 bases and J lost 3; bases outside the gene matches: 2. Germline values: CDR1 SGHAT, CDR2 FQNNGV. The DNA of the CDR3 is TGTGCCAGCATCGGACTAGCGGGAGGCTACAATGAGCAGTTCTTC. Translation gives CASIGLAGGYNEQFF.

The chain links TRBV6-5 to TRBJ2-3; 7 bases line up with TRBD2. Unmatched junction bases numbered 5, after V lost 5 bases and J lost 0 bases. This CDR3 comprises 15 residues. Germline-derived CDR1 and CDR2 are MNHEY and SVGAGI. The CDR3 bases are TGTGCCAGCAGTGGCGGGGGACCGAGCACAGATACGCAGTATTTT. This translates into CASSGGGPSTDTQYF.

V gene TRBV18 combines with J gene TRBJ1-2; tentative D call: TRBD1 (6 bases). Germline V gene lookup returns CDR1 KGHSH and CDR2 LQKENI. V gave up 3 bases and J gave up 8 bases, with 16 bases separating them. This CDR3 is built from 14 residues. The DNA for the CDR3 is TGTGCCAGCTCACCGTCGCCGGGGGCAGAGGGCTACACCTTC. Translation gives CASSPSPGAEGYTF.

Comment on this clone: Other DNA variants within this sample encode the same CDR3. The CDR3 loop reads CASSPLGLAGVNEQFF. The CDR3 DNA reads as TGTGCCAGCTCACCATTGGGACTAGCGGGAGTGAATGAGCAGTTCTTC. V is TRBV18 and J is TRBJ2-1, with TRBD2 identical over 14 bases. The CDR3 is made up of 16 amino acids. Germline loops: CDR1 KGHSH, CDR2 LQKENI. V was pared by 2 bases and J by 7 bases, with 4 bases of the junction left unmatched.

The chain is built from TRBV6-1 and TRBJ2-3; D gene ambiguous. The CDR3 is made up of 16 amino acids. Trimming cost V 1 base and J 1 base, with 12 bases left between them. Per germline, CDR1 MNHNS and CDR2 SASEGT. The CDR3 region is CASSEGYFRGTDTQYF. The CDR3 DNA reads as TGTGCCAGCAGTGAAGGGTACTTTCGAGGCACAGATACGCAGTATTTT.

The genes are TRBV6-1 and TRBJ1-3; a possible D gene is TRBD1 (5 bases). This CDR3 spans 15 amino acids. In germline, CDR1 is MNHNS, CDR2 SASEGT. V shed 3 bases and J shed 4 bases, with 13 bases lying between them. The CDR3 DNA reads TGTGCCAGCAGTGACGGACTCTCAGGGGGAAACACCATATATTTT. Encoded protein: CASSDGLSGGNTIYF.

The CDR3 reads CASSESGATRGVNTEAFF. The CDR3 DNA reads as TGTGCCAGCAGTGAGTCAGGGGCGACTCGAGGGGTTAACACTGAAGCTTTCTTT. The chain recombines TRBV6-4 with TRBJ1-1, with D tentatively TRBD1 (6 bases). Germline V gene lookup returns CDR1 MRHNA and CDR2 SNTAGT. Trimming took off 3 bases at V and 2 bases at J, with 22 bases between the two ends. This CDR3 contains 18 residues.

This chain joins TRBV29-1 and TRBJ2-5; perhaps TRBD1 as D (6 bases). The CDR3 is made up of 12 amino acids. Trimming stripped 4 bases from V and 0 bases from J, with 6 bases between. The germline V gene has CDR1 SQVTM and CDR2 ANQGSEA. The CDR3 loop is CSVGQDQETQYF. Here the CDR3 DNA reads TGCAGCGTTGGACAGGACCAAGAGACCCAGTACTTC.